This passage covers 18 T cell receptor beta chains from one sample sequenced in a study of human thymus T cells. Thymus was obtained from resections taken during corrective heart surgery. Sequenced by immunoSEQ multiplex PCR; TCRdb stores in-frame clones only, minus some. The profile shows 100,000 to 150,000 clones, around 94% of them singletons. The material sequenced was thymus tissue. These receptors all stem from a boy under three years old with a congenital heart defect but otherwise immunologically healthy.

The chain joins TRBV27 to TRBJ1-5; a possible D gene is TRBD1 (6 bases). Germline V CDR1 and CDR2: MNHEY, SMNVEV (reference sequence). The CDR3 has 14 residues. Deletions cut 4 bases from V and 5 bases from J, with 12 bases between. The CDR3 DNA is TGTGCCAGCAGTTCCCAGGGGAAAGATCAGCCCCAGCATTTT. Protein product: CASSSQGKDQPQHF.

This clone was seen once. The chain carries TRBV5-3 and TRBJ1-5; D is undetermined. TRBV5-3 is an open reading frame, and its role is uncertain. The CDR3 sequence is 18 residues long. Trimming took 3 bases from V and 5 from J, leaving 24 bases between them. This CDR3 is CARSSSGLTTPRYQPQHF. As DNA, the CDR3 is TGTGCCAGAAGCTCCTCAGGACTTACTACACCGAGGTATCAGCCCCAGCATTTT.

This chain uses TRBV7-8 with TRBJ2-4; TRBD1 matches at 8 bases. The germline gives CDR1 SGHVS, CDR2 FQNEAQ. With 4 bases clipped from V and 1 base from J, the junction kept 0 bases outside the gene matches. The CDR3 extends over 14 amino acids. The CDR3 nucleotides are TGTGCCAGCAGCTGGACAGGGGCCAAAAACATTCAGTACTTC. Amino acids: CASSWTGAKNIQYF.

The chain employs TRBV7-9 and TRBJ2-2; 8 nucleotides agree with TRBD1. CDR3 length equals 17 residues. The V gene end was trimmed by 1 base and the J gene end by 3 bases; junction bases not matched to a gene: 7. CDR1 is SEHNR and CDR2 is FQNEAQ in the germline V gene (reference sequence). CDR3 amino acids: CASSLGGDRGDTGELFF. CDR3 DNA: TGTGCCAGCAGCTTAGGGGGTGACAGGGGAGACACCGGGGAGCTGTTTTTT.

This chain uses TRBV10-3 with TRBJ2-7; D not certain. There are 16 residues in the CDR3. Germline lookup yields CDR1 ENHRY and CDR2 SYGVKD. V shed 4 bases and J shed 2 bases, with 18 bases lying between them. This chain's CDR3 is CAISGPPALQPYEQYF. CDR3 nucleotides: TGTGCCATCAGTGGGCCCCCGGCACTGCAGCCCTACGAGCAGTACTTC.

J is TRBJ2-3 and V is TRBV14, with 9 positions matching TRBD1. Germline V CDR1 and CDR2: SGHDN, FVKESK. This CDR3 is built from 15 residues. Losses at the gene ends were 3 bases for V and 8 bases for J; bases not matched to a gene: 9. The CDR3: CASSQLPGQGRTQYF. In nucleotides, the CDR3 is TGTGCCAGCAGCCAGCTGCCGGGACAGGGACGTACGCAGTATTTT. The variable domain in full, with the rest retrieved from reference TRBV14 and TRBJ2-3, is EAGVTQFPSHSVIEKGQTVTLRCDPISGHDNLYWYRRVMGKEIKFLLHFVKESKQDESGMPNNRFLAERTGGTYSTLKVQPAELEDSGVYFCASSQLPGQGRTQYFGPGTRLTVL.

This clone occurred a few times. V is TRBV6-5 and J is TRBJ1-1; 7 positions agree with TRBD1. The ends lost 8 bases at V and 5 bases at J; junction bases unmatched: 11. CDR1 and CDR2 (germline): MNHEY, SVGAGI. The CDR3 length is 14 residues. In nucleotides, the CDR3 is TGTGCCAGCTATACGGGACAGCCTAGTACTGAAGCTTTCTTT. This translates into CASYTGQPSTEAFF.

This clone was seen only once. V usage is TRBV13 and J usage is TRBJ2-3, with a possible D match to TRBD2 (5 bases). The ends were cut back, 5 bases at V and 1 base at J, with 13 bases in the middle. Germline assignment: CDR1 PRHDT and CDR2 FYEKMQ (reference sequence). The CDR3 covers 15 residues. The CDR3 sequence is CASSLRLHRTDTQYF. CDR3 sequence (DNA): TGTGCCAGCAGCCTAAGACTACACCGCACAGATACGCAGTATTTT.

CDR3 residues: CASSLNPHLQGPYEQYF. CDR3 bases: TGTGCCAGCAGCTTGAACCCCCACTTACAGGGGCCTTACGAGCAGTACTTC. The chain uses TRBV5-5 and TRBJ2-7, with 7 bases aligning to TRBD1. Germline CDR1 is SGHKS and CDR2 is YYEKEE (reference sequence). This CDR3 is 17 amino acids long. After removal of 1 base from V and 4 bases from J, the junction contained 14 bases not matched to a gene.

This CDR3 reads CASSPGLAGGRPGETQYF. The DNA of the CDR3 is TGTGCCAGCAGCCCCGGACTAGCGGGGGGGCGGCCGGGAGAGACCCAGTACTTC. This chain uses TRBV4-2 with TRBJ2-5; 15 nucleotides match TRBD2. The CDR3 has 18 amino acids. After removal of 4 bases from V and 4 bases from J, the junction contained 10 bases not matched to a gene. The V gene's germline CDR1 is LGHNA and CDR2 YNFKEQ.

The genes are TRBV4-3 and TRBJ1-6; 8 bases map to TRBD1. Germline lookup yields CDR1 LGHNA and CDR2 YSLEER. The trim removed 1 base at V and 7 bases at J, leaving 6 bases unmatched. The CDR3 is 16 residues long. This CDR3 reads CASSQVLQGGNSPLHF. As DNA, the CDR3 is TGCGCCAGCAGCCAAGTCCTACAGGGGGGAAATTCACCCCTCCACTTT.

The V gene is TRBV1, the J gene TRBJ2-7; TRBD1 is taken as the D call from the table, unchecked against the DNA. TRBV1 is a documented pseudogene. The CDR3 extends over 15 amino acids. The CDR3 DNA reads TGCACCAGCAGCCAAGAGTGGGGCAGGGAAGACGAGCAGTACTTC. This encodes CTSSQEWGREDEQYF.

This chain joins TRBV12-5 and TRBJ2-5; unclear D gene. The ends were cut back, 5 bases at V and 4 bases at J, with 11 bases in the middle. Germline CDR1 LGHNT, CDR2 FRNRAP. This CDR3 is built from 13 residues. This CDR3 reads CASGEDPPETQYF. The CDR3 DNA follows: TGTGCTAGTGGTGAGGACCCCCCAGAGACCCAGTACTTC.

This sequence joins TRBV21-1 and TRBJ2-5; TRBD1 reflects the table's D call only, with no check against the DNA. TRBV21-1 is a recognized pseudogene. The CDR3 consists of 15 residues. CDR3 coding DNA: TGTGCCAGCAGCAAAGACGATTGGGCCCCAGAGACCCAGTACTTC. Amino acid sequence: CASSKDDWAPETQYF.

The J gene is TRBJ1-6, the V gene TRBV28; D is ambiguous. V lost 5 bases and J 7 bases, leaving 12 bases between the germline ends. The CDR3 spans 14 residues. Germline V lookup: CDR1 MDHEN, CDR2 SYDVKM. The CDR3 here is CASSPVSGNSPLHF. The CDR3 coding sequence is TGTGCCAGCAGTCCCGTTTCCGGGAATTCACCCCTCCACTTT.

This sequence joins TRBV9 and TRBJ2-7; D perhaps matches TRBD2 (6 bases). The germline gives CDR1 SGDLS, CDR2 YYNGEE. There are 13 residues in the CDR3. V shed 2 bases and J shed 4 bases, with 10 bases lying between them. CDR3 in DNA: TGTGCCAGCAGCGTCCTCCGGGAGTACGAGCAGTACTTC. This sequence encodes CASSVLREYEQYF.

CDR3 loop: CASSQVIRGLAGYTQYF. The CDR3 nucleotides read TGCGCCAGCAGCCAAGTAATTAGGGGACTAGCGGGTTATACGCAGTATTTT. The genes are TRBV4-1 and TRBJ2-3; 12 bases match TRBD2. CDR1 and CDR2 (germline): MGHRA, YSYEKL. This CDR3 has 17 amino acids. With 1 base clipped from V and 7 bases from J, the junction kept 9 bases outside the gene matches.

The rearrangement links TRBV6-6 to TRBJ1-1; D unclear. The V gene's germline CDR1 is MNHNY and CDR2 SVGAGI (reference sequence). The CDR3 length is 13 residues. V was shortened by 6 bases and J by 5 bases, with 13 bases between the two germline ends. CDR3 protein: CASRGGPRTEAFF. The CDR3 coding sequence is TGTGCCAGCAGGGGCGGGCCGCGGACTGAAGCTTTCTTT.